These T cell receptor beta chains were read from a single sample in a study of T cells after yellow fever vaccination. TCRdb re-called the 5' RACE reads through MiXCR, storing one row per CDR3 protein. The repertoire holds some 340,000 distinct CDR3 sequences, with about 10% as singletons. Sequenced material: CD4+ T cells sorted from PBMCs, taken 45 days after the yellow fever booster vaccination. These receptors came from a man between 18 and 35 years old who received the YFV17D yellow fever vaccine. Both conserved end residues are part of each CDR3. D genes are given only for firm matches. Clone size, where shown, is once, few, many, or a class for clones that have expanded.

v_gene: TRBV7-8; abundance: few; j_gene: TRBJ2-7; d_gene: .; CDR3aa: CASSAGEGVAHEQYF; CDR3nt: TGTGCCAGCAGCGCAGGAGAGGGGGTGGCCCACGAGCAGTACTTC
v_gene: TRBV29-1; abundance: .; j_gene: TRBJ2-1; d_gene: .; CDR3aa: CSVEFRDNEQFF; CDR3nt: TGCAGCGTTGAATTTAGAGACAATGAGCAGTTCTTC
v_gene: TRBV4-1; abundance: many; j_gene: TRBJ2-7; d_gene: .; CDR3aa: CASSQPRATYEQYF; CDR3nt: TGCGCCAGCAGCCAGCCCAGGGCCACCTACGAGCAGTACTTC
v_gene: TRBV12-3/TRBV12-4; abundance: many; j_gene: TRBJ1-2; d_gene: TRBD1; CDR3aa: CASSLSVVGQGFGYTF; CDR3nt: TGTGCCAGCAGTTTATCTGTCGTGGGACAGGGGTTTGGCTACACCTTC
v_gene: TRBV20-1; abundance: many; j_gene: TRBJ2-3; d_gene: .; CDR3aa: CSVAYPSTDTQYF; CDR3nt: TGCAGTGTGGCATACCCTAGCACAGATACGCAGTATTTT
v_gene: TRBV20-1; abundance: .; j_gene: TRBJ1-2; d_gene: .; CDR3aa: CSARDGTAANYGYTF; CDR3nt: TGCAGTGCTAGAGACGGGACTGCCGCTAACTATGGCTACACCTTC
v_gene: TRBV5-1; abundance: .; j_gene: TRBJ2-7; d_gene: .; CDR3aa: CASSLEFSSYEQYF; CDR3nt: TGCGCCAGCAGCTTGGAATTCAGCTCCTACGAGCAGTACTTC
v_gene: TRBV7-9; abundance: few; j_gene: TRBJ2-5; d_gene: TRBD2; CDR3aa: CASSPRGGARETQYF; CDR3nt: TGTGCCAGCAGCCCACGCGGGGGGGCCCGGGAGACCCAGTACTTC
v_gene: TRBV5-1; abundance: few; j_gene: TRBJ1-1; d_gene: .; CDR3aa: CASSLGFGVAAEAFF; CDR3nt: TGCGCCAGCAGCTTGGGGTTCGGGGTTGCGGCTGAAGCTTTCTTT
v_gene: TRBV6-6; abundance: .; j_gene: TRBJ2-1; d_gene: TRBD1; CDR3aa: CASSYSGTGAYNEQFF; CDR3nt: TGTGCCAGCAGTTACTCGGGGACAGGGGCCTACAATGAGCAGTTCTTC